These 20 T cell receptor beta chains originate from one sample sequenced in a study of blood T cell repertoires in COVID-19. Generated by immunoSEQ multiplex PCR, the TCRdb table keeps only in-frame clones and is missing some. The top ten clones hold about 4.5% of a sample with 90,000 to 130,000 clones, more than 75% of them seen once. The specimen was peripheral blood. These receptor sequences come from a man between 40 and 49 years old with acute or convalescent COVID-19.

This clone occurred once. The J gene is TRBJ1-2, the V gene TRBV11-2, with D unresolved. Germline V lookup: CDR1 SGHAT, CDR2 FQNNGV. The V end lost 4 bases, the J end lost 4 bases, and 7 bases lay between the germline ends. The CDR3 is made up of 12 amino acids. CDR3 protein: CASSSEGYGYTF. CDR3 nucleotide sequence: TGTGCCAGCAGCTCCGAGGGCTATGGCTACACCTTC.

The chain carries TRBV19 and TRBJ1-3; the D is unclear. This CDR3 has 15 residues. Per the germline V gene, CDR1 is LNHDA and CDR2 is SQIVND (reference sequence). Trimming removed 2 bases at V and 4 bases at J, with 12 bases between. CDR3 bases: TGTGCCAGTAGTATAAGGAGGTTTTTCGGAAACACCATATATTTT. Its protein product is CASSIRRFFGNTIYF.

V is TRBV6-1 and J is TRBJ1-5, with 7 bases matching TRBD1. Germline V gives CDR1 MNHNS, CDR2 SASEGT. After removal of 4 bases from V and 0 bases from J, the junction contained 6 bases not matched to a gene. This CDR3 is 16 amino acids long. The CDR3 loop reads CASSGLGTASNQPQHF. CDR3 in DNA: TGTGCCAGCAGTGGGTTAGGGACAGCTAGCAATCAGCCCCAGCATTTT.

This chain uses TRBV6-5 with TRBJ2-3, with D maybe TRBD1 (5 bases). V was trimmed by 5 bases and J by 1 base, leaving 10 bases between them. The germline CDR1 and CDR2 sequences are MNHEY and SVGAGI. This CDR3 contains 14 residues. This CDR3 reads CASSQSRGTDTQYF. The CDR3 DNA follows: TGTGCCAGCAGTCAGTCCAGGGGCACAGATACGCAGTATTTT.

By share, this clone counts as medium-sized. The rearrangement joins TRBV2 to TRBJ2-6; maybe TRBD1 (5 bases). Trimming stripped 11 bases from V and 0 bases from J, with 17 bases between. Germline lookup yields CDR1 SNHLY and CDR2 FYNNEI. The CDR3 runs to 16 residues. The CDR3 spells CASIKGRDSGANVLTF. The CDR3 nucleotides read TGTGCCTCGATTAAGGGCAGGGACTCTGGGGCCAACGTCCTGACTTTC.

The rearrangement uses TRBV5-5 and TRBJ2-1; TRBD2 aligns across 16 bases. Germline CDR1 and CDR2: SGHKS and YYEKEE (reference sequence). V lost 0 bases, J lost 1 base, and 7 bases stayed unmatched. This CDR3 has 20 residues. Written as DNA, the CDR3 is TGTGCCAGCAGCTTGGCGCGGGGGACTAGCGGGAGGGTGTCCTACAATGAGCAGTTCTTC. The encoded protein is CASSLARGTSGRVSYNEQFF.

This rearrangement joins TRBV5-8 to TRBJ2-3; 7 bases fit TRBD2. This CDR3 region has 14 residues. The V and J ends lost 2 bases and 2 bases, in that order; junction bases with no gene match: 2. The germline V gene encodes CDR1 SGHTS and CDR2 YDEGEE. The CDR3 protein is CASSLLAFTDTQYF. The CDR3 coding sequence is TGTGCCAGCAGCTTACTAGCGTTCACAGATACGCAGTATTTT.

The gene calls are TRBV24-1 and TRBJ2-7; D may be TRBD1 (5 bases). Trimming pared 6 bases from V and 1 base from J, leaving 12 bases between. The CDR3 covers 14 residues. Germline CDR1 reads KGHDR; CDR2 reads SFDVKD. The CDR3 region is CATSRNGQSYEQYF. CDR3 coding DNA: TGTGCCACCAGTAGGAATGGACAATCCTACGAGCAGTACTTC.

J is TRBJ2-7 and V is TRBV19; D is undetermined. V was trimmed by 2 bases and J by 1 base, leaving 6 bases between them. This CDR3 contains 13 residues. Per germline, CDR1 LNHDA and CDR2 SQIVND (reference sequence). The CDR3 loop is CASSIQVSYEQYF. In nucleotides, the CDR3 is TGTGCCAGTAGTATACAGGTATCCTACGAGCAGTACTTC.

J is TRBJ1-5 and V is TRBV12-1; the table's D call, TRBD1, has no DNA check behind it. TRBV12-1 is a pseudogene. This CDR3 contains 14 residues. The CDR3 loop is CASSLHRDGQPQHF. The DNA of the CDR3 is TGTGCCAGCAGCCTCCACAGGGACGGTCAGCCCCAGCATTTT.

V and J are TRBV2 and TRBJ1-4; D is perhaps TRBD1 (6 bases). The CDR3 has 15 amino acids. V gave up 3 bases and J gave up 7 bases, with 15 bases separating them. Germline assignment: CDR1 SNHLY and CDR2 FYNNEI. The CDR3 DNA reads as TGTGCCAGCAGTGATGTAAAGGGGGTGATTGAAAAACTGTTTTTT. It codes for CASSDVKGVIEKLFF.

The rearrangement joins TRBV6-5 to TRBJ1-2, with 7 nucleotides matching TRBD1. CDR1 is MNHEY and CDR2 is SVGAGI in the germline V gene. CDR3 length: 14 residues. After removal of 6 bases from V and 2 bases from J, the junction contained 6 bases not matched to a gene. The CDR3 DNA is TGTGCCAGCAGCCGGGGACAGAGCAACTATGGCTACACCTTC. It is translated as CASSRGQSNYGYTF.

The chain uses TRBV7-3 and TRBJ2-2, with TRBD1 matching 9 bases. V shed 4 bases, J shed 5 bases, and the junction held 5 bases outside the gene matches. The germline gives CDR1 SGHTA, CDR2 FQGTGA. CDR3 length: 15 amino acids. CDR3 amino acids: CASSSGQGRTGELFF. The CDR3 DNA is TGTGCCAGCAGCTCGGGACAGGGTCGGACCGGGGAGCTGTTTTTT.

CDR3 in DNA: TGTGCCAGCAGTGAAAGTATGATGGGGCGGGGCCTAAACATTCAGTACTTC. This gives the protein CASSESMMGRGLNIQYF. The J gene is TRBJ2-4, the V gene TRBV2; tentative D call: TRBD2 (6 bases). This CDR3 region has 17 residues. Germline V gene sequence: CDR1 SNHLY, CDR2 FYNNEI. V shed 2 bases and J shed 6 bases, with 20 bases lying between them. Using reference TRBV2 and TRBJ2-4 for the parts outside the CDR3, the full variable domain is EPEVTQTPSHQVTQMGQEVILRCVPISNHLYFYWYRQILGQKVEFLVSFYNNEISEKSEIFDDQFSVERPDGSNFTLKIRSTKLEDSAMYFCASSESMMGRGLNIQYFGAGTRLSVL.

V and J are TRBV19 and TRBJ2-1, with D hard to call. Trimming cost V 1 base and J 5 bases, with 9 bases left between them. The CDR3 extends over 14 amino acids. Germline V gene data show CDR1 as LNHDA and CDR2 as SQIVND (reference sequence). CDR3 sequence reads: CASSIVAPNNEQFF. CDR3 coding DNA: TGTGCCAGTAGTATAGTCGCGCCCAACAATGAGCAGTTCTTC.

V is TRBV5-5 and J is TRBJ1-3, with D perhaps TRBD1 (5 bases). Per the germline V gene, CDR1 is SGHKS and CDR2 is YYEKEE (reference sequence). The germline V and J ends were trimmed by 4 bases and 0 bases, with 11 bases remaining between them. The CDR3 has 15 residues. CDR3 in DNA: TGTGCCAGCAGCGCAGACAGCCACTCTGGAAACACCATATATTTT. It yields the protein CASSADSHSGNTIYF.

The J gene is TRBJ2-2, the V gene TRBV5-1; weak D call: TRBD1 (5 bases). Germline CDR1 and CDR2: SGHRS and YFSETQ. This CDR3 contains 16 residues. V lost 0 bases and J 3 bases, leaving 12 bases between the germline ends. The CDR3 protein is CASSLGGRADTGELFF. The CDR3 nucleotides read TGCGCCAGCAGCTTGGGCGGCAGGGCGGACACCGGGGAGCTGTTTTTT.

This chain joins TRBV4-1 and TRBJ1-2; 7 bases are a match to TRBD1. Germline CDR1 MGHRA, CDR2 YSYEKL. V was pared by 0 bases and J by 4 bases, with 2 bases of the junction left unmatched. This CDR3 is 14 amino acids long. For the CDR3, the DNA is TGCGCCAGCAGCCAAGAGGGACAGCCCTATGGCTACACCTTC. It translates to CASSQEGQPYGYTF.

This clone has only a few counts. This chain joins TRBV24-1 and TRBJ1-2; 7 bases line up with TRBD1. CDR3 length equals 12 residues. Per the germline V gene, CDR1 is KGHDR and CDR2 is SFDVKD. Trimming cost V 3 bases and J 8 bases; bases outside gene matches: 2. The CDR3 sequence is CATSDDRDGYTF. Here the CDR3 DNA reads TGTGCCACCAGTGATGACAGGGACGGCTACACCTTC.

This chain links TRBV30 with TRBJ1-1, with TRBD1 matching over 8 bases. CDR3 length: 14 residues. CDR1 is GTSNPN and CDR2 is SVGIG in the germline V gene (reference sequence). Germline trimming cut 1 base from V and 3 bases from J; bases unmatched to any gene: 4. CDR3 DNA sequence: TGTGCCTGGAGTGCCGGACAGGGAGACACTGAAGCTTTCTTT. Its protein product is CAWSAGQGDTEAFF.